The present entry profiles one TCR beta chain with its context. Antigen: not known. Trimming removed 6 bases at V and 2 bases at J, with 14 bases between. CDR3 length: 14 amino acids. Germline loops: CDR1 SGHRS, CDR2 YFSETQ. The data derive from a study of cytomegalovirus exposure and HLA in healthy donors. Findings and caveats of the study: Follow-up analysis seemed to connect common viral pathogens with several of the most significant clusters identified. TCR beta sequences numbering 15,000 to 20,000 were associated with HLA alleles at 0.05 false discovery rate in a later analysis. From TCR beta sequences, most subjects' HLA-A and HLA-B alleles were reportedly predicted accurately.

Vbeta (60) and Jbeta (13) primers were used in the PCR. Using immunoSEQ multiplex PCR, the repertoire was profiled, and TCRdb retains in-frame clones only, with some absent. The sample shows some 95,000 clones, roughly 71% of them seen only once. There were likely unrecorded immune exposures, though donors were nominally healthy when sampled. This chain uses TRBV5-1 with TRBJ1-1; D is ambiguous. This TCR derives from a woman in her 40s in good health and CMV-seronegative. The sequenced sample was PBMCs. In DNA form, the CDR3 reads TGCGCCAGCAAAGGGTCGGGAGGTAACACTGAAGCTTTCTTT. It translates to CASKGSGGNTEAFF.